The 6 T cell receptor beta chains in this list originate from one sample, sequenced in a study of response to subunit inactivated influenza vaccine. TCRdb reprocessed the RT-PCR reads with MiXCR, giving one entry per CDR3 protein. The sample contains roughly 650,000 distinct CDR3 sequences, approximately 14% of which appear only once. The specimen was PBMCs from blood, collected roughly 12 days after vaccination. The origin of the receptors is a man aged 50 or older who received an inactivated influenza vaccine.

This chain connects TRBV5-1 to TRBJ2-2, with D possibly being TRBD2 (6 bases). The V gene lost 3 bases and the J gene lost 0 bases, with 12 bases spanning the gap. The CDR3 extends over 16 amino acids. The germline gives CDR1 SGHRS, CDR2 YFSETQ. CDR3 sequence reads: CASSSLGGTNTGELFF. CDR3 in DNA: TGCGCCAGCAGCTCCCTTGGGGGGACGAACACCGGGGAGCTGTTTTTT.

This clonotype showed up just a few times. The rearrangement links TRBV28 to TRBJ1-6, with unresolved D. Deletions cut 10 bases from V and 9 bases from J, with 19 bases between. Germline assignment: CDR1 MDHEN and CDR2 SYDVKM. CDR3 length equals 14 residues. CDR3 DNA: TGTGCCACTCAACCTGGGTCAATCGGTTCACCCCTCCACTTT. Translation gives CATQPGSIGSPLHF.

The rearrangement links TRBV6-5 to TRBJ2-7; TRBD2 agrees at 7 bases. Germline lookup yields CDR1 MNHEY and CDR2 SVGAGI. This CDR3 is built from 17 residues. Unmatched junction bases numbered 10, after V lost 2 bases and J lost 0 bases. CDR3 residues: CASSYPRRTGGSYEQYF. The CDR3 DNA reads TGTGCCAGCAGTTACCCGAGAAGGACGGGGGGCTCCTACGAGCAGTACTTC.

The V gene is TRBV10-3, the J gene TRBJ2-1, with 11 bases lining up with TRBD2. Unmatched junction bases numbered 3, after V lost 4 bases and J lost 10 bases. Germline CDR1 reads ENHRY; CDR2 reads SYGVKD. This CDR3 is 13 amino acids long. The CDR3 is CAISGSSGREQFF. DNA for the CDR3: TGTGCCATCAGTGGGTCTAGCGGGAGGGAGCAGTTCTTC.

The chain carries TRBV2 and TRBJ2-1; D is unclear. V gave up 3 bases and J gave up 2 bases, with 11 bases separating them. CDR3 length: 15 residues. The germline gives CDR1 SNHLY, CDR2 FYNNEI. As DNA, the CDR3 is TGTGCCAGCAGTGAGGTCACCCTCCCCTACAATGAGCAGTTCTTC. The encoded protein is CASSEVTLPYNEQFF.

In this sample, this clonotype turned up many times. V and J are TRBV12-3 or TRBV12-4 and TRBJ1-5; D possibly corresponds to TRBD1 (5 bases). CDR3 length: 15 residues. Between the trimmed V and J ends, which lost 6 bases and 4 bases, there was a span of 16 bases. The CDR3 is CASRTSGLMNQPQHF. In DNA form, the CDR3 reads TGTGCCAGCAGGACGTCGGGGCTGATGAATCAGCCCCAGCATTTT.